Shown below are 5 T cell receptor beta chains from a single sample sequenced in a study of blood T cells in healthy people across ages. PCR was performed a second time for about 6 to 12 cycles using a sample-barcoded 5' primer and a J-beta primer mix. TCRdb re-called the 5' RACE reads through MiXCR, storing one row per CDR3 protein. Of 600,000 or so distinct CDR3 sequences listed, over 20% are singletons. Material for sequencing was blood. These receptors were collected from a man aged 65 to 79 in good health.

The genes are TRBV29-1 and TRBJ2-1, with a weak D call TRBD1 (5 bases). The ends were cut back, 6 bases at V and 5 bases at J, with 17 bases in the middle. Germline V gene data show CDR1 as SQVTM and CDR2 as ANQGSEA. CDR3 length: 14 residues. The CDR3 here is CSVYQGRGNNEQFF. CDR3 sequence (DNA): TGCAGCGTCTACCAGGGAAGGGGTAACAATGAGCAGTTCTTC.

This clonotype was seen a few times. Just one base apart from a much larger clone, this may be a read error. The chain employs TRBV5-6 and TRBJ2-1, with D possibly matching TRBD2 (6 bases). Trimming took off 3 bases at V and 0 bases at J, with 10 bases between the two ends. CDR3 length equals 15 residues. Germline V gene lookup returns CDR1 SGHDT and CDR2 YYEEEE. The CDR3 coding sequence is TGTGCCAGCAGCTCTAGCGCGAGCTCCTACAATGAGCAGTTCTTC. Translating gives CASSSSASSYNEQFF.

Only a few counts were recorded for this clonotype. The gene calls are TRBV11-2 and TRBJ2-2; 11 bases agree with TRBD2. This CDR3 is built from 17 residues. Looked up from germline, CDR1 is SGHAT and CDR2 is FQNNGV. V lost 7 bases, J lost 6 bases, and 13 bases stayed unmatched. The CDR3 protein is CASISLAGGKKSGELFF. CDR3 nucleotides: TGTGCCAGCATATCGCTAGCGGGAGGCAAAAAGTCCGGGGAGCTGTTTTTT.

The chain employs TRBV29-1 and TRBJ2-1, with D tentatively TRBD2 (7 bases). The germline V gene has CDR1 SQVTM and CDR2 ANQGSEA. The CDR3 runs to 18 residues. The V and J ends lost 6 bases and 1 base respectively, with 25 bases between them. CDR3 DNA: TGCAGCGTGAAGGGGGGGGCCGGATCTCATCGGTCCTACAATGAGCAGTTCTTC. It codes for CSVKGGAGSHRSYNEQFF.

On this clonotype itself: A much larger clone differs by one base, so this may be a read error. CDR3 region: CSVEGAGNIQCF. For the CDR3, the DNA is TGCAGCGTTGAGGGGGCGGGGAACATTCAGTGCTTC. This chain connects TRBV29-1 to TRBJ2-4; D may correspond to TRBD1 or TRBD2 (6 bases each). The CDR3 extends over 12 amino acids. Germline V gives CDR1 SQVTM, CDR2 ANQGSEA.